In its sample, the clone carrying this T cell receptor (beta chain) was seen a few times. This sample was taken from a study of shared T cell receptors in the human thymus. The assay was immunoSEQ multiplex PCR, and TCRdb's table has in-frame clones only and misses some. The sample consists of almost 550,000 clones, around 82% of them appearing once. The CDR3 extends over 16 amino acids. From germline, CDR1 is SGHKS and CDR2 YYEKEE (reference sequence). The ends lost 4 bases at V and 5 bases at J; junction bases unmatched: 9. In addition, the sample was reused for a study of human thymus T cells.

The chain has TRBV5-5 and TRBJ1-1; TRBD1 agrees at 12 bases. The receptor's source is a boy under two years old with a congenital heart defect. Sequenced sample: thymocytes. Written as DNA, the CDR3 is TGTGCCAGCAGCCGGGGACAGGGGGCGCGGTATACTGAAGCTTTCTTT. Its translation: CASSRGQGARYTEAFF.